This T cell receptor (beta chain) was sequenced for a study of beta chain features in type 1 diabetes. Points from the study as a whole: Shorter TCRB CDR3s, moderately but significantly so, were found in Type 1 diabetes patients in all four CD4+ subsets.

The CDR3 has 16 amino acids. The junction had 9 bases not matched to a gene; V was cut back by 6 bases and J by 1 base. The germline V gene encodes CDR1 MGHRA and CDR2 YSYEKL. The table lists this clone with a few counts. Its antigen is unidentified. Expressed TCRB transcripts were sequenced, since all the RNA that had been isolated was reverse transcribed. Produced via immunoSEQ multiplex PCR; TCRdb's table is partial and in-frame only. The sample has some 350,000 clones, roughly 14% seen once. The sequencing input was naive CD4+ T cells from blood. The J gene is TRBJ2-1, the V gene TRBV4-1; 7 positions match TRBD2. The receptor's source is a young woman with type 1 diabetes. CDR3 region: CASSPIAGPSYNEQFF. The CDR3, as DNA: TGCGCCAGCAGTCCCATAGCGGGCCCTTCCTACAATGAGCAGTTCTTC.